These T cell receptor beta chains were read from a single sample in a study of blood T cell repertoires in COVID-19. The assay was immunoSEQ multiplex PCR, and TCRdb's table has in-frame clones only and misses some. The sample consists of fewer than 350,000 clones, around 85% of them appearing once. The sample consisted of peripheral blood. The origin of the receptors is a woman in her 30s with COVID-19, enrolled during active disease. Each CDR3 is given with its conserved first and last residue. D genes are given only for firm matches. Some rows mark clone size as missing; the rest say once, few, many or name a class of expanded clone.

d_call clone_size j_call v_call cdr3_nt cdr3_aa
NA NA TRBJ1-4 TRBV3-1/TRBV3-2 TGTGCCAGCAGCCAAGAGCAGGGTATAGAAGGGGAAAAACTGTTTTTT CASSQEQGIEGEKLFF
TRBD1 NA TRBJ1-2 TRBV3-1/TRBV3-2 TGTGCCAGCAGCCAAGCGGGACAGGGGAATGGCTACACCTTC CASSQAGQGNGYTF
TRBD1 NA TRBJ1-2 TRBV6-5 TGTGCCAGCAGTCTAACAGGGGCTTATATCGATGGCTACACCTTC CASSLTGAYIDGYTF
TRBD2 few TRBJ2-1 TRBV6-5 TGTGCCAGCAGTCTAGGACTAGTCGATGAGCAGTTCTTC CASSLGLVDEQFF
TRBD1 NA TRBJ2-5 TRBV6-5 TGTGCCAGCAACCTAGGACAGGGCATCCAAGAGACCCAGTACTTC CASNLGQGIQETQYF
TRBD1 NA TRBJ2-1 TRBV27 TGTGCCAGCAGTTTGGGACAGTACAATGAGCAGTTCTTC CASSLGQYNEQFF
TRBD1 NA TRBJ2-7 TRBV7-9 TGTGCCAGCACGACTACAGGGGGCTACTCCTACGAGCAGTACTTC CASTTTGGYSYEQYF
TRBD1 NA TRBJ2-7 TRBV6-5 TGTGCCAGCAGTTACACTACCGGGACAGGGCCCTACGAGCAGTACTTC CASSYTTGTGPYEQYF
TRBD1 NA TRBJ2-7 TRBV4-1 TGCGCCAGCAGCCAAAAGACAGGGTTGAGTGAGCAGTACTTC CASSQKTGLSEQYF
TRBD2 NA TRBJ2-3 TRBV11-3 TGTGCCAGCAGCTTAGAGCGGGGGACCACAGATACGCAGTATTTT CASSLERGTTDTQYF